The clone carrying this T cell receptor (beta chain) was seen at least ten times. This specimen belongs to a study of human T cells and chemical hapten exposure. About the research overall: Donors were sensitized with 2% DPC on the upper inner arm.

Trimming cost V 4 bases and J 3 bases, with 10 bases left between them. Germline CDR1 SQVTM, CDR2 ANQGSEA. The CDR3 runs to 13 residues. Stated time point: pre-sensitization, week 0. Stated treatment: therapeutic diphenylcyclopropenone sensitization with weekly scalp DPC. What the library attached to individual cDNA molecules were unique molecular identifiers. TCRdb processed the RACE reads anew with MiXCR; each CDR3 protein has one entry. Among a few hundred thousand distinct CDR3 sequences listed, around 5.5% were seen once. The sequence was obtained from a woman between 18 and 29 years old with alopecia areata. Some clones in this sample may be carry-over from other donors' samples. The sample here was whole blood, taken in connection with sensitization to the hapten diphenylcyclopropenone (DPC). V gene TRBV29-1 combines with J gene TRBJ1-5; D not resolved. In nucleotides, the CDR3 is TGCAGCGTTGGCGGTGGCTTCAATCAGCCCCAGCATTTT. It specifies CSVGGGFNQPQHF. Complete variable domain (other parts from reference TRBV29-1 and TRBJ1-5): SAVISQKPSRDICQRGTSLTIQCQVDSQVTMMFWYRQQPGQSLTLIATANQGSEATYESGFVIDKFPISRPNLTFSTLTVSNMSPEDSSIYLCSVGGGFNQPQHFGDGTRLSIL.